This entry lists 21 T cell receptor beta chains sequenced from one sample in a study of low-dose radiotherapy and immunotherapy resistance in tumors. First-strand cDNA relied on TRAV- and TRBV-specific primers spanning alpha and beta chains. With a constant-region primer and a V-primer adapter, TCRs were subjected to 20 PCR cycles of amplification. TCRdb reprocessed the reads with MiXCR, giving one entry per CDR3 protein. Of 8,800 or so distinct CDR3 sequences listed, approximately 77% are singletons. The receptors come from a human donor with advanced metastatic prostate, ovarian, gallbladder or colorectal cancer (not recorded which). This table probably holds off-target reads from a library built for another chain.

The chain uses TRBV5-1 and TRBJ2-1; the D gene could be TRBD1 or TRBD2 (5 bases each). Germline V lookup: CDR1 SGHRS, CDR2 YFSETQ. The CDR3 runs to 13 residues. V shed 0 bases and J shed 5 bases, with 6 bases lying between them. CDR3 in DNA: TGCGCCAGCAGCTTGGGGGACCACAATGAGCAGTTCTTC. It encodes CASSLGDHNEQFF.

By sample fraction, this clonotype is large. At one of its ends the junction is not consistent with the germline gene, which may arise from a read error. The chain carries TRBV13 and TRBJ1-6; D gene ambiguous. Germline CDR1 and CDR2: PRHDT and FYEKMQ (reference sequence). The CDR3 runs to 14 residues. The CDR3 loop reads CAMRGNTNAGKSTF. The CDR3 region has the DNA TGTGCAATGAGAGGGAACACCAATGCAGGCAAATCAACCTTT. The whole variable domain, filled in from reference TRBV13 and TRBJ1-6, reads AAGVIQSPRHLIKEKRETATLKCYPIPRHDTVYWYQQGPGQDPQFLISFYEKMQSDKGSIPDRFSAQQFSDYHSELNMSSLELGDSALYFCAMRGNTNAGKSTFGNGTRLTVT.

A few counts support this clonotype. Germline and junction disagree at one end, which may indicate a read error. CDR3 bases: TGTGCCAGCAGCGAAGGGCAGGCGTCCTACAATGAGCAGTTCTTC. It translates to CASSEGQASYNEQFF. This rearrangement joins TRBV2 to TRBJ2-1; D is ambiguous. The CDR3 covers 15 residues. Germline CDR1 reads SNHLY; CDR2 reads FYNNEI.

This clonotype was seen a single time. The junction and the germline gene differ at one end; a read error may be behind it. The CDR3 here is CASRLDRVSTGELFF. In DNA form, the CDR3 reads TGTGCCAGCCGTTTAGACAGGGTATCTACCGGGGAGCTGTTTTTT. V gene TRBV28 combines with J gene TRBJ2-2, with 7 bases lining up with TRBD1. Germline loops: CDR1 MDHEN, CDR2 SYDVKM. The CDR3 contains 15 residues. The whole variable domain, remainder taken from reference TRBV28 and TRBJ2-2, is DVKVTQSSRYLVKRTGEKVFLECVQDMDHENMFWYRQDPGLGLRLIYFSYDVKMKEKGDIPEGYSVSREKKERFSLILESASTNQTSMYLCASRLDRVSTGELFFGEGSRLTVL.

The CDR3 nucleotides read TGCAGCGCTAGAGTACCACAGGCTCACTATGGCTACACCTTC. Translating it yields CSARVPQAHYGYTF. The rearrangement uses TRBV29-1 and TRBJ1-2; maybe TRBD1 (5 bases). Between the trimmed V and J ends, which lost 7 bases and 3 bases, there was a span of 18 bases. The germline CDR1 and CDR2 sequences are SQVTM and ANQGSEA. The CDR3 sequence is 14 residues long.

As DNA, the CDR3 is TGTGCCAGCAGCCCAACGCTAGACATCTATGGCTACACCTTC. It codes for CASSPTLDIYGYTF. J is TRBJ1-2 and V is TRBV12-3 or TRBV12-4; D is undetermined. V was clipped by 6 bases and J by 4 bases, with 15 bases between them. The CDR3 totals 14 residues.

The rearrangement links TRBV30 to TRBJ1-2; perhaps TRBD1 as D (5 bases). The CDR3 has 10 residues. The germline CDR1 and CDR2 sequences are GTSNPN and SVGIG (reference sequence). V was shortened by 3 bases and J by 7 bases, with 6 bases between the two germline ends. CDR3 residues: CAWRRGGYTF. In DNA form, the CDR3 reads TGTGCCTGGAGGAGGGGTGGCTACACCTTC.

CDR3 residues: CAIRQGAGYNEQFF. CDR3 nucleotide sequence: TGTGCCATTCGACAGGGGGCCGGATACAATGAGCAGTTCTTC. The chain joins TRBV10-3 to TRBJ2-1, with TRBD1 matching 10 bases. With V trimmed by 9 bases and J by 4 bases, 6 bases remained unmatched. Germline lookup yields CDR1 ENHRY and CDR2 SYGVKD. The CDR3 spans 14 residues.

The V gene is TRBV28, the J gene TRBJ1-5, with 9 bases that match TRBD1. The CDR3 contains 19 residues. Germline CDR1 is MDHEN and CDR2 is SYDVKM. Trimming cost V 2 bases and J 0 bases; bases outside gene matches: 11. The CDR3 region is CASSLGPGQGLHSNQPQHF. The CDR3 DNA reads as TGTGCCAGCAGTTTAGGTCCGGGACAGGGTCTTCATAGCAATCAGCCCCAGCATTTT.

The genes are TRBV13 and TRBJ2-5, with a possible D match to TRBD2 (6 bases). Trimming removed 8 bases at V and 2 bases at J, with 12 bases between. The CDR3 covers 13 residues. Germline V lookup: CDR1 PRHDT, CDR2 FYEKMQ (reference sequence). The CDR3 region has the DNA TGTGCCAGCCGGGACTGGAGGCAAGAGACCCAGTACTTC. Translation gives CASRDWRQETQYF.

This clonotype was seen a few times. This rearrangement joins TRBV24-1 to TRBJ2-3, with a weak D call TRBD1 (5 bases). V lost 5 bases and J 6 bases, leaving 11 bases between the germline ends. The CDR3 extends over 13 amino acids. Germline V lookup: CDR1 KGHDR, CDR2 SFDVKD. The CDR3: CATSAPGYDTQYF. CDR3 sequence (DNA): TGTGCCACCAGTGCGCCAGGGTACGATACGCAGTATTTT.

V is TRBV10-3 and J is TRBJ2-2; weak D call: TRBD1 (6 bases). The CDR3 covers 19 residues. Trimming cost V 3 bases and J 0 bases, with 20 bases left between them. The germline V gene encodes CDR1 ENHRY and CDR2 SYGVKD. As DNA, the CDR3 is TGTGCCATCAGTGAATACCGGGACACCTTTTATGCGAACACCGGGGAGCTGTTTTTT. Protein product: CAISEYRDTFYANTGELFF.

The genes are TRBV6-6 and TRBJ2-7; TRBD2 aligns across 8 bases. Germline CDR1 is MNHNY and CDR2 is SVGAGI (reference sequence). The junction had 7 bases not matched to a gene; V was cut back by 6 bases and J by 3 bases. CDR3 size: 14 residues. CDR3 loop: CASRYLAGHYEQYF. The CDR3 DNA follows: TGTGCCAGCAGGTACCTAGCGGGCCACTACGAGCAGTACTTC.

The table lists this clonotype with a few counts. The genes are TRBV28 and TRBJ2-7; 7 bases line up with TRBD2. The CDR3 runs to 12 residues. V lost 10 bases, J lost 2 bases, and 5 bases stayed unmatched. The germline CDR1 and CDR2 sequences are MDHEN and SYDVKM. The CDR3 here is CATSAGAYEQYF. CDR3 coding DNA: TGTGCCACTTCGGCGGGGGCCTACGAGCAGTACTTC.

CDR3 DNA sequence: TGTGCCAGCAGTTACACGTCGGGACTAGCGGGAGGGAACCAAGAGACCCAGTACTTC. Translation gives CASSYTSGLAGGNQETQYF. V gene TRBV6-6 combines with J gene TRBJ2-5; 16 bases fit TRBD2. V lost 2 bases and J lost 0; bases outside the gene matches: 6. The CDR3 sequence is 19 residues long. Germline CDR1 reads MNHNY; CDR2 reads SVGAGI (reference sequence).

V usage is TRBV7-6 and J usage is TRBJ2-3, with TRBD2 matching 9 bases. The V gene's germline CDR1 is SGHVS and CDR2 FNYEAQ. The V and J ends lost 2 bases and 2 bases, in that order; junction bases with no gene match: 11. There are 18 residues in the CDR3. CDR3 sequence reads: CASSLNPPSGTNTDTQYF. The CDR3 bases are TGTGCCAGCAGCTTAAATCCCCCTAGCGGGACGAACACAGATACGCAGTATTTT.

This chain connects TRBV6-8 to TRBJ1-2; 7 bases align to TRBD1. Germline V gene data show CDR1 as MNHGY and CDR2 as SAAAGT. Trimming took 5 bases from V and 5 from J; bases not matched to a gene: 8. CDR3 length: 14 amino acids. CDR3: CASSAGTASYGYTF. As DNA, the CDR3 is TGTGCCAGCAGTGCAGGGACAGCTTCTTATGGCTACACCTTC.

This clonotype appeared once. V gene TRBV10-3 combines with J gene TRBJ2-3, with D perhaps being TRBD1 or TRBD2 (5 bases each). V shed 11 bases and J shed 8 bases, with 26 bases lying between them. The length of the CDR3 is 15 residues. Germline V lookup: CDR1 ENHRY, CDR2 SYGVKD. CDR3 sequence: CASQRQDKGMGTQYF. In DNA form, the CDR3 reads TGTGCCTCCCAGCGGCAGGACAAAGGCATGGGTACGCAGTATTTT.

The chain has TRBV12-3 or TRBV12-4 and TRBJ1-5, with 7 bases lining up with TRBD1. V gave up 1 base and J gave up 6 bases; unmatched junction bases: 3. The CDR3 spans 14 residues. This CDR3 reads CASSLGTGSQPQHF. CDR3 DNA sequence: TGTGCCAGCAGTTTAGGGACAGGTTCTCAGCCCCAGCATTTT.

This chain joins TRBV5-1 and TRBJ2-1; TRBD1 is a possible D gene (6 bases). The CDR3 extends over 15 amino acids. The V end was cut by 0 bases, the J end by 6 bases, with 13 bases between. Per germline, CDR1 SGHRS and CDR2 YFSETQ. The CDR3 DNA sequence: TGCGCCAGCAGCTTGGTGGCAGTGACAGGCAATGAGCAGTTCTTC. This encodes CASSLVAVTGNEQFF.

The rearrangement uses TRBV20-1 and TRBJ2-1, with 10 bases identical to TRBD2. From germline, CDR1 is DFQATT and CDR2 SNEGSKA (reference sequence). J lost 15 bases, V lost 3 bases, and 11 bases had no gene match. CDR3 length equals 13 residues. CDR3 sequence reads: CSASMSSGSGGFF. The CDR3 DNA follows: TGCAGTGCTAGTATGTCTAGCGGGAGTGGCGGGTTCTTC.